These T cell receptor beta chains were read from a single sample in a study of T-cell memory formation after mild COVID-19. MiXCR was run by TCRdb on the 5' RACE reads, yielding one entry per CDR3 protein. The data contain 430,000 or so distinct CDR3 sequences, roughly 25% of them singletons. Sequences were obtained from PBMCs or a T cell subset sorted from them (not recorded which). These receptors came from an adult woman who had mild COVID-19 (a few samples of this study predate the infection). Cell type and time point are not known. CDR3s include the opening cysteine and the closing phenylalanine or tryptophan. A D gene is named only where the DNA matches it firmly. Some rows have no size entry. The others give once, few or many, or a class for an expanded clone.

v_call	d_call	j_call	clone_size	cdr3_aa	cdr3_nt
TRBV3-1	TRBD2	TRBJ2-3	.	CASSPLRGKADTQYF	TGTGCCAGCAGCCCCCTGCGGGGGAAGGCAGATACGCAGTATTTT
TRBV4-1	TRBD2	TRBJ2-1	few	CASSPPGGGHGNEQFF	TGCGCCAGCAGCCCTCCCGGGGGGGGCCATGGCAATGAGCAGTTCTTC
TRBV7-2	.	TRBJ2-3	many	CASSFGADTQYF	TGTGCCAGCAGCTTCGGAGCAGATACGCAGTATTTT
TRBV6-5	.	TRBJ2-5	few	CASTLSVTSSETQYF	TGTGCCAGCACCCTGTCGGTTACTAGCTCGGAGACCCAGTACTTC
TRBV5-1	TRBD1	TRBJ1-1	few	CASSSLPGQGNTEAFF	TGCGCCAGCAGCTCTCTACCTGGACAGGGGAACACTGAAGCTTTCTTT
TRBV5-1	.	TRBJ1-1	.	CASSLPFEDTEAFF	TGCGCCAGCAGCTTGCCCTTCGAGGACACTGAAGCTTTCTTT
TRBV4-1	.	TRBJ2-2	few	CASRTVGRRTGELFF	TGCGCCAGCAGAACCGTCGGCAGACGGACCGGGGAGCTGTTTTTT
TRBV7-8	TRBD2	TRBJ2-3	few	CASSRTSGGTPDTQYF	TGTGCCAGCAGTCGGACTAGCGGGGGGACCCCAGATACGCAGTATTTT
TRBV6-5	.	TRBJ1-2	few	CASSYSGTSRSNYGYTF	TGTGCCAGCAGTTATTCCGGGACGTCGAGATCTAACTATGGCTACACCTTC
TRBV18	.	TRBJ1-2	.	CASSLTGSPNYGYTF	TGTGCCAGCTCGCTAACAGGCTCTCCTAACTATGGCTACACCTTC
TRBV10-3	.	TRBJ2-1	few	CAIGARQENEQFF	TGTGCCATCGGGGCCAGGCAGGAGAATGAGCAGTTCTTC
TRBV2	.	TRBJ2-3	.	CASGIGTPVDTQYF	TGTGCCAGCGGGATCGGGACTCCTGTAGATACGCAGTATTTT
TRBV4-1	TRBD2	TRBJ2-5	few	CASSQVARGFQETQYF	TGCGCCAGCAGCCAAGTCGCGCGGGGGTTCCAAGAGACCCAGTACTTC
TRBV29-1	.	TRBJ1-1	few	CSVGTGKDTEAFF	TGCAGCGTAGGGACTGGCAAGGACACTGAAGCTTTCTTT
TRBV27	.	TRBJ2-7	few	CASSSGQGSREQYF	TGTGCCAGCAGTTCTGGGCAGGGTTCGCGCGAGCAGTACTTC
TRBV5-6	.	TRBJ2-3	.	CASSLAAAGGTDTQYF	TGTGCCAGCAGCTTGGCAGCGGCAGGGGGCACAGATACGCAGTATTTT
TRBV2	.	TRBJ1-6	.	CASRQTVLPNSPLHF	TGTGCCAGCAGGCAGACGGTTCTCCCTAATTCACCCCTCCACTTT
TRBV12-3/TRBV12-4	.	TRBJ1-2	.	CASTPSQGSDYGYTF	TGTGCCAGCACCCCGTCCCAGGGGAGTGACTATGGCTACACCTTC
TRBV2	.	TRBJ1-4	.	CASSDPATNEKLFF	TGTGCCAGCAGTGACCCTGCAACTAATGAAAAACTGTTTTTT
TRBV20-1	.	TRBJ2-2	.	CSAGDPKVGELFF	TGCAGTGCAGGGGACCCCAAAGTAGGGGAGCTGTTTTTT
TRBV20-1	.	TRBJ2-3	many	CSARPSPPDTQYF	TGCAGTGCTAGACCTAGTCCCCCGGATACGCAGTATTTT
TRBV10-3	.	TRBJ1-1	.	CAISGEGRNTEAFF	TGTGCCATCAGTGGGGAGGGGAGGAACACTGAAGCTTTCTTT
TRBV5-1	TRBD2	TRBJ2-1	.	CASSSLAGGPVYNEQFF	TGCGCCAGCAGCTCCCTAGCGGGAGGGCCGGTGTACAATGAGCAGTTCTTC
TRBV18	.	TRBJ2-5	.	CASSPTEGETQYF	TGTGCCAGCTCACCTACCGAGGGGGAGACCCAGTACTTC
TRBV20-1	TRBD1	TRBJ1-1	.	CSARDHRGNTEAFF	TGCAGTGCTAGAGACCACAGGGGGAACACTGAAGCTTTCTTT
TRBV29-1	.	TRBJ2-4	.	CSVHPAGKNIQYF	TGCAGCGTTCATCCGGCGGGCAAAAACATTCAGTACTTC
TRBV6-5	TRBD1	TRBJ2-3	.	CASTAGGMDTQYF	TGTGCCAGCACTGCAGGGGGCATGGATACGCAGTATTTT
TRBV20-1	.	TRBJ2-7	few	CSARQARSYEQYF	TGCAGTGCTAGACAGGCCCGCTCCTACGAGCAGTACTTC
TRBV6-6	.	TRBJ1-1	.	CASSSVTSNTEAFF	TGTGCCAGCAGTTCCGTTACGTCGAACACTGAAGCTTTCTTT
TRBV6-2/TRBV6-3	TRBD1	TRBJ2-5	few	CASRRQGRETQYF	TGTGCCAGCAGGCGACAGGGGAGGGAGACCCAGTACTTC
TRBV29-1	.	TRBJ2-7	.	CSVGIAGRGQAEQYF	TGCAGCGTTGGGATTGCGGGCAGGGGTCAGGCCGAGCAGTACTTC
TRBV5-5	TRBD1	TRBJ1-1	.	CASSLTGGVEAFF	TGTGCCAGCAGCCTAACAGGGGGCGTCGAAGCTTTCTTT
TRBV7-9	.	TRBJ1-5	few	CASSWGPQPQHF	TGTGCCAGCAGCTGGGGCCCTCAGCCCCAGCATTTT
TRBV5-6	.	TRBJ2-7	.	CASSLGGNYEQYF	TGTGCCAGCAGCTTGGGCGGTAACTACGAGCAGTACTTC
TRBV12-3/TRBV12-4	TRBD2	TRBJ2-1	.	CASNLLAEHNNEQFF	TGTGCCAGCAATCTACTAGCGGAGCATAACAATGAGCAGTTCTTC
TRBV20-1	.	TRBJ1-2	once	CSARDPLRAYGYTF	TGCAGTGCTAGAGATCCTCTGCGGGCCTATGGCTACACCTTC
TRBV7-9	.	TRBJ1-2	.	CASSLPTGWGYTF	TGTGCCAGCAGCTTACCGACAGGCTGGGGCTACACCTTC
TRBV24-1	TRBD2	TRBJ2-7	.	CATRASGNSYEQYF	TGTGCCACCAGGGCTAGCGGGAACTCCTACGAGCAGTACTTC
TRBV19	.	TRBJ1-1	.	CASSILGGRVNTEAFF	TGTGCCAGTAGTATTTTAGGGGGACGTGTGAACACTGAAGCTTTCTTT
TRBV3-1	.	TRBJ2-7	few	CASSQHLDRTYEQYF	TGTGCCAGCAGCCAACACCTCGACAGGACCTACGAGCAGTACTTC
TRBV6-6	.	TRBJ2-1	.	CATTGPSRGNEQFF	TGTGCCACCACGGGACCTAGTCGAGGCAATGAGCAGTTCTTC
TRBV4-1	.	TRBJ2-2	few	CASSQSRELFF	TGCGCCAGCAGCCAAAGCCGGGAGCTGTTTTTT
TRBV27	.	TRBJ2-7	once	CASSPRGGLGEQYF	TGTGCCAGCAGTCCTAGGGGGGGCCTCGGGGAGCAGTACTTC
TRBV4-3	TRBD2	TRBJ2-3	few	CASSQDLNVAGGPTDTQYF	TGCGCCAGCAGCCAAGACTTAAACGTAGCGGGAGGGCCCACAGATACGCAGTATTTT
TRBV6-5	.	TRBJ2-7	few	CASKDRSYEQYF	TGTGCCAGCAAAGACCGATCCTACGAGCAGTACTTC
TRBV6-6	TRBD2	TRBJ2-1	.	CASSYPTSGEYNEQFF	TGTGCCAGCAGTTACCCGACTAGCGGGGAGTACAATGAGCAGTTCTTC
TRBV29-1	.	TRBJ1-1	once	CSVEDAYRVDTEAFF	TGCAGCGTTGAAGATGCTTACAGGGTGGACACTGAAGCTTTCTTT
TRBV4-1	TRBD2	TRBJ2-5	.	CASSTSGLAGGLWETQYF	TGCGCCAGCAGCACGTCGGGACTAGCGGGGGGGCTTTGGGAGACCCAGTACTTC
TRBV13	.	TRBJ2-7	few	CASSLYGQQNTYEQYF	TGTGCCAGCAGCTTATACGGACAGCAAAATACCTACGAGCAGTACTTC
TRBV7-9	TRBD2	TRBJ2-1	.	CASSWSGRGSNEQFF	TGTGCCAGCAGCTGGAGCGGGAGGGGGTCGAATGAGCAGTTCTTC
TRBV6-5	TRBD1	TRBJ1-1	.	CASSYRTGGTEAFF	TGTGCCAGCAGTTACCGTACAGGGGGCACTGAAGCTTTCTTT
TRBV18	.	TRBJ2-5	few	CASSPRGEPGETQYF	TGTGCCAGCTCACCCCGGGGCGAACCTGGGGAGACCCAGTACTTC
TRBV2	.	TRBJ2-7	few	CASRANLGAYYEQYF	TGTGCCAGCAGAGCCAACCTAGGAGCCTACTACGAGCAGTACTTC